This record looks at one T cell receptor beta chain sequence and its context. Its specificity is unknown. These data originate in a study of T cell responses to AZD1222 COVID-19 vaccine. About the study: The study pooled second doses at about 4 or about 12 weeks. Study observations and caveats: Among spike-specific TCRs, nearly half reportedly target unmutated variant regions. The breadth and depth of Spike-specific TCRs increased once two AZD1222 doses had been given. Most donors were white British and more were female, and clonal diversity was possibly underestimated.

The V gene's germline CDR1 is SGHTA and CDR2 FQGNSA. CDR3 length: 17 amino acids. Trimming stripped 2 bases from V and 3 bases from J, with 17 bases between. Data came from immunoSEQ multiplex PCR; TCRdb stores just in-frame clones and leaves some out. The sample consists of 170,000 or so clones, about nine tenths of them appearing once. Sequenced here: peripheral blood, sampled on day 0 of AZD1222 vaccination. The chain couples TRBV7-2 to TRBJ2-4, with D maybe TRBD2 (6 bases). The clonotype was recovered from an adult in good health. In DNA form, the CDR3 reads TGTGCCAGCAGCTTATTAGGCGGAGGGTTGAACAAAAACATTCAGTACTTC. This codes for CASSLLGGGLNKNIQYF.